The present TCR beta chain was sequenced within a study of blood T cell repertoires in COVID-19. Study background: Nucleic acid was either cDNA or gDNA, and it came from T cells, B-cell-depleted T cells, or PBMCs.

The data were produced by immunoSEQ multiplex PCR, yet TCRdb's version contains in-frame clones alone and is incomplete. The profile shows about 220,000 clones, 80% of them singletons. This CDR3 contains 16 residues. Germline V gene lookup returns CDR1 KGHDR and CDR2 SFDVKD. Germline trimming cut 4 bases from V and 2 bases from J; bases unmatched to any gene: 5. Sequencing was carried out using peripheral blood. This TCR derives from a woman between 65 and 79 years old with acute or convalescent COVID-19. V usage is TRBV24-1 and J usage is TRBJ1-5; the match to TRBD1 covers 9 bases. This chain's CDR3 is CATSDGGQGGNQPQHF. CDR3 DNA: TGTGCCACCAGTGACGGGGGACAGGGTGGCAATCAGCCCCAGCATTTT.